This entry is about one T cell receptor beta chain. In the original workflow: Estimates of nucleated cell counts were drawn from the amplification of reference gene primers. The protocol was immunoSEQ multiplex PCR, while the TCRdb copy is restricted to in-frame clones and leaves out a portion. V and J calls and clone size follow that table, whereas D and trimming were derived from the DNA. Among about 34,000 clones listed, more than 85% were seen once. This entry belongs to a study of blood T cell repertoires in COVID-19. As for the study in general: The samples span acute and convalescent COVID-19 from the United States, Italy and Spain. PBMCs, B-cell-depleted T cells, or T cells were the source of the cDNA or gDNA that made up the material.

V lost 4 bases and J 4 bases, leaving 14 bases between the germline ends. CDR3 length: 15 residues. The V gene's germline CDR1 is MGHRA and CDR2 YSYEKL. The sequence was collected from a human donor in a cohort sampled during active COVID-19. The chain carries TRBV4-1 and TRBJ2-1; the D is unclear. The sequencing input was peripheral blood. DNA for the CDR3: TGCGCCAGCAGCCTCCCCTCCGGCGGTTACAATGAGCAGTTCTTC. The encoded protein is CASSLPSGGYNEQFF.